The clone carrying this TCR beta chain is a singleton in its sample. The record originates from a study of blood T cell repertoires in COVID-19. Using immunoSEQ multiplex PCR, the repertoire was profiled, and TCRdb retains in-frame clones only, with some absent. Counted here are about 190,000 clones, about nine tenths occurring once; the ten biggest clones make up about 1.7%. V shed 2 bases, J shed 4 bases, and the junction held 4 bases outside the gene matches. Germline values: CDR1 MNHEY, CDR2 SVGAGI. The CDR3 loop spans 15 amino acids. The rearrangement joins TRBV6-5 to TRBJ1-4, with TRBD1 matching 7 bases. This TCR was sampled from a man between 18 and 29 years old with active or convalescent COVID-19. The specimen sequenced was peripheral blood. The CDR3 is CASSYRGQRNEKLFF. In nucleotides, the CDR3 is TGTGCCAGCAGTTACCGGGGACAGCGTAATGAAAAACTGTTTTTT.